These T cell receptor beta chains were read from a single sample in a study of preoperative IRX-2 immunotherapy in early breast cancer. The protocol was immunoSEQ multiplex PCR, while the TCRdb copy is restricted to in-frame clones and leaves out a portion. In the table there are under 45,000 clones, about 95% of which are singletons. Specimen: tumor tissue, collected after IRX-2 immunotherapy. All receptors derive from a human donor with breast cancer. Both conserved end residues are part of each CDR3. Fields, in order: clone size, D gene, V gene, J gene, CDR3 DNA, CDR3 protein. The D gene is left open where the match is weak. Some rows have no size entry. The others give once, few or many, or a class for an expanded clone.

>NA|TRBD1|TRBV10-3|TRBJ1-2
TGTGCCATCAGTGACCTAGGACAGGGCCGGTATGGCTACACCTTC
CAISDLGQGRYGYTF
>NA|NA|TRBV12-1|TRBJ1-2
TGTGCCACCAGAATGATTTATCAGGGGGCTTCTAACTATGGCTACACCTTC
CATRMIYQGASNYGYTF
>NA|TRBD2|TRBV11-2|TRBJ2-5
TGTGCCAGCAGCTCAGAGTTTGGGGACTACGTACAAGAGACCCAGTACTTC
CASSSEFGDYVQETQYF
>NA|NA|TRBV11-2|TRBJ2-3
TGTGCCAGCAGCTTAGTGTCCAGTAGCACAGATACGCAGTATTTT
CASSLVSSSTDTQYF
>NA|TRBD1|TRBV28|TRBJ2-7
TGTGCCAGCAGTCAGACAGGGGGAAGGTCCTACGAGCAGTACTTC
CASSQTGGRSYEQYF
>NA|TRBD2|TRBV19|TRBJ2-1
TGTGCCAGTAGTTCCCGGACTAGCGATGAGCAGTTCTTC
CASSSRTSDEQFF
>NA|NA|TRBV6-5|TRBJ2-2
TGTGCCAGCGGCAGTCGGGTGGCCGGGGAGCTGTTTTTT
CASGSRVAGELFF
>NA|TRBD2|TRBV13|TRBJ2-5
TGTGCCAGCAGCTCTATGCGGGGGGCGAGCGGGGGGTTACAGGAGACCCAGTACTTC
CASSSMRGASGGLQETQYF
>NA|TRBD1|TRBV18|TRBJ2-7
TGTGCCAGCTCTCGATCGGGACAGGGAGTCTACGAGCAGTACTTC
CASSRSGQGVYEQYF
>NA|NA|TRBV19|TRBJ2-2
TGTGCCAGTAGCCAACCCGCAGGTCCCGGCACCGGGGAGCTGTTTTTT
CASSQPAGPGTGELFF
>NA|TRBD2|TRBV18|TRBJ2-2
TGTGCCAGCTCACCACGGACTAGCGGGGGAAACACCGGGGAGCTGTTTTTT
CASSPRTSGGNTGELFF
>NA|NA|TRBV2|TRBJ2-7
TGTGCCAGCAGTGATCCCTTTAATAAGAAGCAGTACTTC
CASSDPFNKKQYF
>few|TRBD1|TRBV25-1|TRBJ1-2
TGTGCCAGCAGTAAGGGACAGGGGGAGATCTATGGCTACACCTTC
CASSKGQGEIYGYTF
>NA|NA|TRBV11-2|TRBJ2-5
TGTGCCAGCAGCAATCCCCGGGGGGCCTGGGAGACCCAGTACTTC
CASSNPRGAWETQYF
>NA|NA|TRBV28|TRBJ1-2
TGTGCCAGCAGCAGGACAGCTCGCTATGGCTACACCTTC
CASSRTARYGYTF
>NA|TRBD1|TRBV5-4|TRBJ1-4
TGTGCCAGCAGCTTGGGGACAGGGGAAAAACTGTTTTTT
CASSLGTGEKLFF
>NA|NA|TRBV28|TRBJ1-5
TGTGCCAGCAGACGCCAGGGGACGGGAATCAATCAGCCCCAGCATTTT
CASRRQGTGINQPQHF
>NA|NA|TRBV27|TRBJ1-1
TGTGCCAGCAGCCTGGGGGACTCGAACACTGAAGCTTTCTTT
CASSLGDSNTEAFF
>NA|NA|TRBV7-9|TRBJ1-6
TGTGCCAGCAGCGCAGGAAATAATTCACCCCTCCACTTT
CASSAGNNSPLHF
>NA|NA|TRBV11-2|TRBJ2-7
TGTGCCAGCAGCTTAGTGGTTCGCTTC
CASSLVVRF
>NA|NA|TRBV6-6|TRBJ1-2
TGTGCCAGCAGTTACTCCCCGGGAGCCTATGGCTACACCTTC
CASSYSPGAYGYTF
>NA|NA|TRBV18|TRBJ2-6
TGTGCCAGCTCCCTACTCGGGGAGGCCAACGTCCTGACTTTC
CASSLLGEANVLTF
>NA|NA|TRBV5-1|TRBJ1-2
TGCGCCAGCAGCTTGGTAACAGTTTCCGGCGGATATGGCTACACCTTC
CASSLVTVSGGYGYTF
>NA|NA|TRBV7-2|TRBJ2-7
TGTGCCAGCAGCTTAGTTTGGAGGGCCGAATACGAGCAGTACTTC
CASSLVWRAEYEQYF
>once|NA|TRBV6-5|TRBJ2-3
TGTGCCAGCAGTTTCCTTGGGTCCCAGTATTTT
CASSFLGSQYF
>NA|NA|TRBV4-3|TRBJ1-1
TGCGCCAGCAGCCAAGTAGTTTACACTGAAGCTTTCTTT
CASSQVVYTEAFF
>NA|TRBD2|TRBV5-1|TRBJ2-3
TGCGCCAGCAGCTTGGGTATGTTGAGCGCTAGCGGGAGGAATACGCAGTATTTT
CASSLGMLSASGRNTQYF
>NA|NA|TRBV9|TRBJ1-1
TGTGCCAGCAGCGTACTCGGTCGTGGGGAAACTGAAGCTTTCTTT
CASSVLGRGETEAFF
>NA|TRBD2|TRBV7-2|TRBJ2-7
TGTGCCAGCAGCTTAAGACCGGGACTAGTGGTTTCGGGGTACGAGCAGTACTTC
CASSLRPGLVVSGYEQYF
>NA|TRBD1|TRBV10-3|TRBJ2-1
TGTGCCATCGCGGGACAGGGGTCTGGCAATGAGCAGTTCTTC
CAIAGQGSGNEQFF
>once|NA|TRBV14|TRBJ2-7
TGTGCCAGCAGACTACAGGGTACGGGGGAGCAGTACTTC
CASRLQGTGEQYF
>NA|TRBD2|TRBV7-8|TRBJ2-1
TGTGCCAGCAGCTTAGAAGCTAGCGGGAACTACAATGAGCAGTTCTTC
CASSLEASGNYNEQFF
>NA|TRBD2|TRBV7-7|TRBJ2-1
TGTGCCAGCAGCTTAGGCCCCCGGGGACTAGCGGATTACAATGAGCAGTTCTTC
CASSLGPRGLADYNEQFF
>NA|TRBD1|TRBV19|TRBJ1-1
TGTGCCAGTAGTATAGGTTCAGGGGGCTATACTGAAGCTTTCTTT
CASSIGSGGYTEAFF
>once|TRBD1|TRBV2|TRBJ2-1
TGTGCCAGCAGAGCGACAGGGTGGACCTACAATGAGCAGTTCTTC
CASRATGWTYNEQFF
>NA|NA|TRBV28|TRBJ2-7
TGTGCCAGCAGTATCCCCCTCTCCTACGAGCAGTACTTC
CASSIPLSYEQYF
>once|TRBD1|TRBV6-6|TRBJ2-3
TGTGCCAGCAGCCCCACCTGGGGACAGGGAGCAGATACGCAGTATTTT
CASSPTWGQGADTQYF
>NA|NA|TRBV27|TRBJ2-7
TGTGCCAGCAGTGTACCTCACGGCGAGCAGTACTTC
CASSVPHGEQYF
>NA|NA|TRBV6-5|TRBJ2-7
TGTGCCAGCAGGACCCAGACTAGACGCTACGAGCAGTACTTC
CASRTQTRRYEQYF
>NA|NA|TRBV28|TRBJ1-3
TGTGCCAGCAGTCCAGGTGCCCTTCGAAACACCATATATTTT
CASSPGALRNTIYF
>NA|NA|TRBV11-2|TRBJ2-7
TGTGCCAGCAGTAGCGTAGGGTCCTACGAGCAGTACTTC
CASSSVGSYEQYF
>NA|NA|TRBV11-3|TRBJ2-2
TGTGCCAGCAGGGACAAGGGCGGGGAGCTGTTTTTT
CASRDKGGELFF
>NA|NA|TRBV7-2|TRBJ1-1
TGTGCCAGCAGCTTATTAGGCCCGAACACTGAAGCTTTCTTT
CASSLLGPNTEAFF
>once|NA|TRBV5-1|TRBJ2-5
TGCGCCAGCAGCTTGGGTGGGTCAGGGGAGTCCTTCGGAGAGACCCAGTACTTC
CASSLGGSGESFGETQYF
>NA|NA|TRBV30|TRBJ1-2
TGTGCCTGGAGCGATCAGGCAGGACCAATATATGGCTACACCTTC
CAWSDQAGPIYGYTF
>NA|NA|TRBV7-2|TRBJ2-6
TGTGCCAGCAGCTTCGTACGCCTCTCTGGGGCCAACGTCCTGACTTTC
CASSFVRLSGANVLTF
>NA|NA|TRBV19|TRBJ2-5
TGTGCCAGTAGTATAGGGGGTGGGGGCCGGGAGACCCAGTACTTC
CASSIGGGGRETQYF
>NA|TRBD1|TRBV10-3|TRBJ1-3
TGTGCCATCAGTGAGTCGAGACAGGGACGGGACACCATATATTTT
CAISESRQGRDTIYF
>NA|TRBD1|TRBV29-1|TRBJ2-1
TGCAGCGCCCTGACAGGGGTAAATGAGCAGTTCTTC
CSALTGVNEQFF
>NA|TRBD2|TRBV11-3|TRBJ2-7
TGTGCCAGCAGCTTAGGGGGGACTAGGAACTACGAGCAGTACTTC
CASSLGGTRNYEQYF
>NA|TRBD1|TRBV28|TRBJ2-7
TGTGCCAGCAGTCGGGACAGGGGAGGGTACGAGCAGTACTTC
CASSRDRGGYEQYF
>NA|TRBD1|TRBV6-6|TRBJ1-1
TGTGCCAGCAGGAGGACAGGGGGCACTGAAGCTTTCTTT
CASRRTGGTEAFF
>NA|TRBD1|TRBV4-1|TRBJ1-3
TGCGCCAGCAGCCAAGATCCAGGACAGGGAAGGGGAAACACCATATATTTT
CASSQDPGQGRGNTIYF
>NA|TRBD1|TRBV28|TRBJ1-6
TGTGCCAGCAGTTTGACAGGGCTCTCCTATAATTCACCCCTCCACTTT
CASSLTGLSYNSPLHF
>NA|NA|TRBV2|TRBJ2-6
TGTGCCAGCAGTTGGACAGTTGGGGCCAACGTCCTGACTTTC
CASSWTVGANVLTF
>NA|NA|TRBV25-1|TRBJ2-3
TGTGCCAGCAGTAAACCCCTCAGGGATACGCAGTATTTT
CASSKPLRDTQYF
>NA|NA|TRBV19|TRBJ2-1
TGTGCCAGTACCAGGGACTCATACAATGAGCAGTTCTTC
CASTRDSYNEQFF
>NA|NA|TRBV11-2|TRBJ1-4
TGCGCCAGCAGCCAAGAAGCAACTAATGAAAAACTGTTTTTT
CASSQEATNEKLFF
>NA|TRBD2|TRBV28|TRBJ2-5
TGTGCCAGCAGTCCCATCCTAGCGGGAGGGCCTGATCAAGAGACCCAGTACTTC
CASSPILAGGPDQETQYF
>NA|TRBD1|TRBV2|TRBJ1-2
TGTGCCAGGCCGGGACAGGGTGGCGGCTACACCTTC
CARPGQGGGYTF